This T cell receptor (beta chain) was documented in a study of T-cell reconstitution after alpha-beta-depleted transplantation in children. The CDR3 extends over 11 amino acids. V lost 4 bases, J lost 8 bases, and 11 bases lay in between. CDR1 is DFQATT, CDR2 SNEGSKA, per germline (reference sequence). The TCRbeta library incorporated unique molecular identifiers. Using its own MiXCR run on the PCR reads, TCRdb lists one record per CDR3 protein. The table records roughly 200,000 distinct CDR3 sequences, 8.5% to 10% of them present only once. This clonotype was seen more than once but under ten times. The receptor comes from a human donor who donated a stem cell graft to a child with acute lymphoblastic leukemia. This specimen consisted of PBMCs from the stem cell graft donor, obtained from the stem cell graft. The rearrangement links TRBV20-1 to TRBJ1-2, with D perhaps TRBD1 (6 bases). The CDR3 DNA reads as TGCAGTGCTAACGACAGGCAAGGCTACACCTTC. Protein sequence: CSANDRQGYTF.